Following are 3 T cell receptor beta chains from one sample sequenced in a study of T cell responses to AZD1222 COVID-19 vaccine. Generated by immunoSEQ multiplex PCR, the TCRdb table keeps only in-frame clones and is missing some. The profile shows just under 95,000 clones, around nine tenths of them singletons. Here the sequenced sample was peripheral blood, taken on day 0 of AZD1222 vaccination. These receptors all come from an adult in good health.

The rearrangement links TRBV7-9 to TRBJ2-1; 9 positions agree with TRBD2. CDR3 size: 15 residues. Germline CDR1 reads SEHNR; CDR2 reads FQNEAQ (reference sequence). The ends lost 5 bases at V and 7 bases at J; junction bases unmatched: 9. The CDR3 bases are TGTGCCAGCAGCCGGCGGGGGGGCCGCGGAAATGAGCAGTTCTTC. This codes for CASSRRGGRGNEQFF.

In DNA, the CDR3 is TGTGCCAGCAGTGGCTTCTTGACAGGGACGAATGAGCAGTTCTTC. Translating it yields CASSGFLTGTNEQFF. The rearrangement links TRBV2 to TRBJ2-1, with 7 positions matching TRBD1. The trim removed 4 bases at V and 7 bases at J, leaving 10 bases unmatched. The length of the CDR3 is 15 residues. Germline values: CDR1 SNHLY, CDR2 FYNNEI.

The V and J genes are TRBV7-2 and TRBJ2-3; D call uncertain. The V gene lost 5 bases and the J gene lost 9 bases, with 12 bases spanning the gap. The germline V gene encodes CDR1 SGHTA and CDR2 FQGNSA. There are 12 residues in the CDR3. The CDR3 is CASSPAWETQYF. DNA of the CDR3: TGTGCCAGCAGCCCCGCTTGGGAAACGCAGTATTTT.